This T cell receptor (beta chain) derives from a study of CXCR3-negative and CXCR3-positive naive CD8 T cells. Study results and limitations: Cryopreservation partially decreased CXCR3 expression, and most assays used fresh PBMCs. Comparison of naive cells showed more hydrophobic TRB CDR3s in CXCR3-positive than in CXCR3-negative naive cells. Naive subsets did not differ in surface CD5, and TRB CDR3 properties served to infer TCR strength.

The TRB cDNA libraries were prepared by 5' RACE with UMI labels. One entry per CDR3 protein, without DNA, is what TCRdb gives after re-calling the 5' RACE reads. Recorded for this sample: roughly 120,000 distinct CDR3 sequences. Remarks on this clonotype: The antigen remains unidentified.

Germline values: CDR1 SQVTM, CDR2 ANQGSEA. The CDR3 length is 13 residues. Using triplicate sorts, some 300,000 cells were collected each time from every CD8+ T cell subset. The naive CD8+ gate required CD45RO-CCR7+CD27+CD95- phenotype. Sequencing was done on a sample of naive CXCR3+ CD8+ T cells from blood. Subset noted: CD45RO-CCR7+CD27+CD95- naive CD8+ T cells expressing CXCR3 (TNR3+). The chain combines TRBV29-1 with TRBJ2-2; lacking DNA, the TRBD2 call made by TCRdb goes unchecked. The receptor comes from a human donor in good health. Some clones in this sample may be carry-over from other donors' samples. The chain's CDR3 is CSATSGNTGELFF.